A single sample gave rise to the 5 T cell receptor beta chains below, sequenced in a study of Graves' ophthalmopathy and Graves' hyperthyroidism. Using RNA transcripts, the TCR beta CDR3 regions were amplified. Second-round multiplex PCR came after first-round RT-PCR with HTBI primers. TCRdb recomputed calls from the multiplex PCR reads with MiXCR, one row per CDR3 protein. This sample has just over 600,000 distinct CDR3 sequences, with approximately 21% found just once. The material sequenced was peripheral blood. Receptor source: a woman aged 18-29 years with stable Graves' hyperthyroidism. Some clones in this sample may be carry-over from other donors' samples.

This clonotype turned up a few times. The J gene is TRBJ2-5, the V gene TRBV12-3 or TRBV12-4, with 7 bases lining up with TRBD2. The CDR3 runs to 14 residues. V lost 6 bases to trimming and J lost 2 bases; unmatched junction nucleotides: 6. The CDR3 loop is CASSQLAPQETQYF. The CDR3 DNA reads TGTGCCAGCAGCCAACTAGCGCCTCAAGAGACCCAGTACTTC.

This clonotype appeared many times. J is TRBJ1-1 and V is TRBV27; D possibly corresponds to TRBD1 (5 bases). There are 16 residues in the CDR3. V lost 2 bases, J lost 4 bases, and 17 bases lay in between. The germline CDR1 and CDR2 sequences are MNHEY and SMNVEV (reference sequence). The CDR3 nucleotides read TGTGCCAGCAGTTTACAGGGAGCAGGGATGGTCACTGAAGCTTTCTTT. Its translation: CASSLQGAGMVTEAFF.

Comment on this clonotype: One base away lies a much larger clone, so this may be a sequencing read error. The chain combines TRBV18 with TRBJ2-7; D not certain. Deletions cut 4 bases from V and 4 bases from J, with 14 bases between. The V gene's germline CDR1 is KGHSH and CDR2 LQKENI. CDR3 length equals 14 residues. The CDR3 reads CASSRTQECYEQYF. CDR3 nucleotide sequence: TGTGCCAGCTCACGGACCCAGGAGTGTTACGAGCAGTACTTC. Based on the CDR3 plus reference TRBV18 and TRBJ2-7, the full variable domain is NAGVMQNPRHLVRRRGQEARLRCSPMKGHSHVYWYRQLPEEGLKFMVYLQKENIIDESGMPKERFSAEFPKEGPSILRIQQVVRGDSAAYFCASSRTQECYEQYFGPGTRLTVT.

The rearrangement uses TRBV27 and TRBJ1-5; the D is unclear. Germline V gene data show CDR1 as MNHEY and CDR2 as SMNVEV (reference sequence). Trimming pared 5 bases from V and 3 bases from J, leaving 14 bases between. This CDR3 spans 15 amino acids. CDR3 region: CASSPWRALNQPQHF. The CDR3 coding sequence is TGTGCCAGCAGTCCTTGGAGGGCCCTCAATCAGCCCCAGCATTTT.

The J gene is TRBJ1-2, the V gene TRBV28; D is possibly TRBD1 (6 bases). Trimming stripped 3 bases from V and 4 bases from J, with 12 bases between. The CDR3 consists of 14 residues. Germline loops: CDR1 MDHEN, CDR2 SYDVKM. The CDR3 is CASSFQGRTYGYTF. The DNA for the CDR3 is TGTGCCAGCAGTTTTCAGGGGCGAACCTATGGCTACACCTTC.